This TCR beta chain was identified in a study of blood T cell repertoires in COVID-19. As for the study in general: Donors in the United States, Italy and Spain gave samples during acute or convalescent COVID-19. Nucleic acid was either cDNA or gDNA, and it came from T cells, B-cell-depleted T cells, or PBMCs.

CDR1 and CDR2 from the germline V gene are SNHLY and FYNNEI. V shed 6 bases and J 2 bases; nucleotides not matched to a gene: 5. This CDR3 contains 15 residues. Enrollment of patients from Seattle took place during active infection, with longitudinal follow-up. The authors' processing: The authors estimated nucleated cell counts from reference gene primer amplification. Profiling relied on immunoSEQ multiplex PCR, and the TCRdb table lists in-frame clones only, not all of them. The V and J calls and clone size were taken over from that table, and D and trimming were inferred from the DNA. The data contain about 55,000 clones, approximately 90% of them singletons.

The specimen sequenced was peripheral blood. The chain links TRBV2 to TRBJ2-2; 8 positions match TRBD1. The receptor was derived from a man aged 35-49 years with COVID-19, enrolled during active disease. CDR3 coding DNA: TGTGCCAGCAGCCTGACAGGGGACAACACCGGGGAGCTGTTTTTT. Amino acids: CASSLTGDNTGELFF.